This entry is about one T cell receptor (beta chain). Antigen specificity is unknown. This sample was included in a study of somatic mutations in cytotoxic T cells in rheumatoid arthritis. Whole-study findings and limits: The modest underrepresentation of TRBV07 observed in rheumatoid arthritis patients was not subjected to multiple-comparison adjustment. The antigen targets of the expanded CD8+ clones were unknown.

Sequenced by immunoSEQ multiplex PCR; TCRdb stores in-frame clones only, minus some. The repertoire holds 9,000 to 13,000 clones, with 79% as singletons. Trimming shortened V by 5 bases and J by 6 bases, and 14 bases separated the two germline ends. Germline CDR1 and CDR2: GTSNPN and SVGIG (reference sequence). This CDR3 has 12 amino acids. The material sequenced was CD8+ T cells sorted from blood. This chain uses TRBV30 with TRBJ2-7; possible D gene TRBD1, 6 bases. The sequence was obtained from an adult with rheumatoid arthritis. The CDR3 nucleotides are TGTGCCTGGGATTCAGGGGTTCTCGAGCAGTACTTC. Translation gives CAWDSGVLEQYF.